These 27 T cell receptor beta chains share one sample of origin, sequenced in a study of neurological immune-mediated disorders. Each CDR3 protein is one row after TCRdb ran MiXCR on the 5' RACE reads. This sample yields 40,000 to 45,000 distinct CDR3 sequences, of which 10% to 15% are seen a single time; over 1% belongs to the top ten. Sequenced: PBMCs. Source of these receptors: a female donor in good health.

This clonotype was observed at least ten times. A junction end diverges from the germline sequence, so it may reflect a read error. The chain employs TRBV20-1 and TRBJ1-2; the D is unclear. In germline, CDR1 is DFQATT, CDR2 SNEGSKA (reference sequence). The length of the CDR3 is 11 residues. The CDR3 sequence: CSAPTDYGYTF. In DNA form, the CDR3 reads TGCAGTGCTCCCACGGACTACGGCTACACCTTC.

As for this clonotype: Given a much more abundant clone one base away, this may be a read error. The chain carries TRBV29-1 and TRBJ1-2, with a weak D call TRBD1 (6 bases). This CDR3 comprises 12 residues. Germline V gene lookup returns CDR1 SQVTM and CDR2 ANQGSEA. CDR3 amino acids: CSFDRFNYGYTF. As DNA, the CDR3 is TGCAGCTTTGACAGGTTTAACTATGGCTACACCTTC.

The table lists this clonotype with many counts. DNA for the CDR3: TGTGCCAGCTCCCTATCCCAGGGTGTCCGCGATGAGCAGTTCTTC. Residues: CASSLSQGVRDEQFF. The J gene is TRBJ2-1, the V gene TRBV18, with a tentative D call TRBD1 (5 bases). V lost 6 bases and J 8 bases, leaving 20 bases between the germline ends. The CDR3 runs 15 residues. From germline, CDR1 is KGHSH and CDR2 LQKENI.

The chain joins TRBV20-1 to TRBJ2-1; 10 bases are a match to TRBD1. CDR1 and CDR2 from the germline V gene are DFQATT and SNEGSKA (reference sequence). The V segment lost 6 bases and the J segment 2 bases; nucleotides outside the gene matches: 16. The CDR3 has 18 residues. The CDR3 protein is CSAPPVARQGAPYNEQFF. As DNA, the CDR3 is TGCAGTGCGCCCCCGGTCGCAAGACAGGGGGCACCCTACAATGAGCAGTTCTTC.

This chain uses TRBV2 with TRBJ2-1, with 8 bases that match TRBD2. The junction had 6 bases not matched to a gene; V was cut back by 4 bases and J by 7 bases. The CDR3 covers 14 residues. Germline CDR1 reads SNHLY; CDR2 reads FYNNEI. CDR3 loop: CASSGLALANEQFF. Written as DNA, the CDR3 is TGTGCCAGCAGTGGACTAGCGCTTGCAAATGAGCAGTTCTTC.

The rearrangement uses TRBV5-1 and TRBJ1-3; D is ambiguous. Germline V gene lookup returns CDR1 SGHRS and CDR2 YFSETQ. CDR3 size: 15 residues. The V end lost 1 base, the J end lost 0 bases, and 8 bases lay between the germline ends. CDR3 coding DNA: TGCGCCAGCAGCTTGCCCGTGGACTCTGGAAACACCATATATTTT. Residues: CASSLPVDSGNTIYF.

By proportion, this clonotype is medium-sized. V usage is TRBV5-1 and J usage is TRBJ1-1; no clear D. The CDR3 spans 15 residues. Germline V gene sequence: CDR1 SGHRS, CDR2 YFSETQ. V shed 1 base and J shed 6 bases, with 16 bases lying between them. CDR3 region: CASSLRSAERAEAFF. Here the CDR3 DNA reads TGCGCCAGCAGCTTGCGGTCCGCCGAAAGGGCTGAAGCTTTCTTT.

This clonotype was counted many times. The chain has TRBV5-1 and TRBJ2-1, with TRBD2 matching 11 bases. There are 15 residues in the CDR3. Germline V gene sequence: CDR1 SGHRS, CDR2 YFSETQ. J gave up 6 bases and V 0 bases, and 2 bases lay outside the gene matches. CDR3 bases: TGCGCCAGCAGCTTGGTAGCGGGAGGGGGCAATGAGCAGTTCTTC. This codes for CASSLVAGGGNEQFF.

This clonotype was seen many times. This sequence joins TRBV7-2 and TRBJ2-1; the match to TRBD2 covers 12 bases. The trim removed 2 bases at V and 9 bases at J, leaving 5 bases unmatched. The CDR3 runs 15 residues. Germline loops: CDR1 SGHTA, CDR2 FQGNSA. The CDR3 reads CASSLWASGRAEQFF. The DNA for the CDR3 is TGTGCCAGCAGCTTATGGGCTAGCGGGAGGGCTGAGCAGTTCTTC.

This clonotype was counted at least ten times. The chain has TRBV20-1 and TRBJ2-3, with 7 bases fitting TRBD2. V trimming: 6 bases; J trimming: 2 bases; junction bases outside the gene matches: 8. This CDR3 region has 14 residues. Per germline, CDR1 DFQATT and CDR2 SNEGSKA (reference sequence). The CDR3 DNA is TGCAGTGCCACAGCTAGCGGACTCACAGATACGCAGTATTTT. This sequence encodes CSATASGLTDTQYF.

The chain links TRBV6-2 or TRBV6-3 to TRBJ1-1, with 7 bases aligning to TRBD1. The trim removed 8 bases at V and 2 bases at J, leaving 5 bases unmatched. CDR1 is MNHEY, CDR2 SVGEGT, per germline. The CDR3 is 13 residues long. CDR3 loop: CASGYRGNTEAFF. As DNA, the CDR3 is TGTGCCAGCGGCTACAGGGGAAACACTGAAGCTTTCTTT.

This clonotype was detected only a few times. This chain uses TRBV5-1 with TRBJ2-1; D possibly corresponds to TRBD2 (5 bases). Trimming stripped 3 bases from V and 9 bases from J, with 10 bases between. The CDR3 consists of 12 residues. Germline CDR1 SGHRS, CDR2 YFSETQ. The CDR3 DNA sequence: TGCGCCAGCAGCTCCATTGGGAGTGAGCAGTTCTTC. Translated: CASSSIGSEQFF.

This clonotype showed up many times. The chain recombines TRBV24-1 with TRBJ2-1; 7 bases align to TRBD1. CDR1 and CDR2 from the germline V gene are KGHDR and SFDVKD. The trim removed 7 bases at V and 9 bases at J, leaving 5 bases unmatched. The CDR3 has 12 residues. The CDR3 reads CATSETGFEQFF. Here the CDR3 DNA reads TGTGCCACCAGCGAGACAGGGTTTGAGCAGTTCTTC.

The chain joins TRBV12-3 or TRBV12-4 to TRBJ2-1; no clear D. Trimming took 4 bases from V and 12 from J, leaving 10 bases between them. The CDR3 loop spans 11 amino acids. CDR3 nucleotide sequence: TGTGCCAGCAGTTACCGGACCCCGCAGTTCTTC. This encodes CASSYRTPQFF.

This clonotype came up many times. V gene TRBV5-6 combines with J gene TRBJ1-6, with TRBD1 identical over 7 bases. Germline values: CDR1 SGHDT, CDR2 YYEEEE. Trimming took 1 base from V and 9 from J; bases not matched to a gene: 7. The CDR3 contains 15 residues. The CDR3 sequence is CASSLKSTGTSPLHF. The CDR3, as DNA: TGTGCCAGCAGCTTGAAGTCGACAGGGACTTCACCCCTCCACTTT.

In the case of this clonotype: Relative to the germline gene, one junction end is altered; a read error may explain this. The chain employs TRBV5-6 and TRBJ2-2, with 12 bases identical to TRBD2. CDR1 and CDR2 from the germline V gene are SGHDT and YYEEEE. This CDR3 has 16 amino acids. This CDR3 reads CASGLRTSGNAGELFF. In DNA, the CDR3 is TGTGCCAGCGGACTACGGACTAGCGGGAACGCCGGGGAGCTGTTTTTT.

This clonotype was recorded at least ten times. The rearrangement uses TRBV5-1 and TRBJ1-1; no clear D. From germline, CDR1 is SGHRS and CDR2 YFSETQ. V was clipped by 0 bases and J by 8 bases, with 14 bases between them. The CDR3 covers 14 residues. CDR3 sequence reads: CASSLDQLDHEAFF. CDR3 in DNA: TGCGCCAGCAGCTTGGACCAATTGGACCACGAAGCTTTCTTT. Complete variable domain (other parts from reference TRBV5-1 and TRBJ1-1): KAGVTQTPRYLIKTRGQQVTLSCSPISGHRSVSWYQQTPGQGLQFLFEYFSETQRNKGNFPGRFSGRQFSNSRSEMNVSTLELGDSALYLCASSLDQLDHEAFFGQGTRLTVV.

There are many counts of this clonotype. This chain links TRBV5-1 with TRBJ2-1; TRBD2 matches at 9 bases. Per the germline V gene, CDR1 is SGHRS and CDR2 is YFSETQ. The CDR3 sequence is 16 residues long. J gave up 7 bases and V 3 bases, and 11 bases lay outside the gene matches. As DNA, the CDR3 is TGCGCCAGCAGCTCCCATAGCGGGAGCCCCGCGAATGAGCAGTTCTTC. Encoded protein: CASSSHSGSPANEQFF.

Ten or more counts support this clonotype. The chain uses TRBV18 and TRBJ1-5; D is unclear. Germline CDR1 KGHSH, CDR2 LQKENI. V was shortened by 5 bases and J by 0 bases, with 8 bases between the two germline ends. CDR3 size: 14 residues. CDR3 loop: CASSGSLSNQPQHF. CDR3 DNA sequence: TGTGCCAGCTCAGGGTCCCTTAGCAATCAGCCCCAGCATTTT.

This clonotype appeared many times. The chain joins TRBV20-1 to TRBJ1-2, with D unresolved. Trimming cost V 0 bases and J 1 base, with 18 bases left between them. Germline lookup yields CDR1 DFQATT and CDR2 SNEGSKA (reference sequence). The CDR3 is made up of 17 amino acids. This CDR3 reads CSARDRLSFLYNYGYTF. The CDR3 DNA reads as TGCAGTGCTAGAGATCGGCTCTCCTTCCTCTATAACTATGGCTACACCTTC.

Many counts were recorded for this clonotype. One junction end does not reproduce the germline sequence, and a read error may be involved. The chain has TRBV7-9 and TRBJ2-3, with D uncertain. Looked up from germline, CDR1 is SEHNR and CDR2 is FQNEAQ (reference sequence). This CDR3 is 12 amino acids long. CDR3 bases: TGTGCCAGCAGTTTAGGGCCCGGTACGCAGTATTTT. It encodes CASSLGPGTQYF.

Ten or more counts support this clonotype. The genes are TRBV20-1 and TRBJ1-2; 8 bases fit TRBD1. The J segment lost 4 bases and the V segment lost 4 bases, leaving 5 bases of the junction unmatched. Germline CDR1 is DFQATT and CDR2 is SNEGSKA (reference sequence). The CDR3 loop spans 13 amino acids. CDR3 DNA sequence: TGCAGTGCTAAAAACGACAGGGGCTATGGCTACACCTTC. Residues: CSAKNDRGYGYTF.

Turning to this clonotype: Germline and junction disagree at one end, which may indicate a read error. This chain connects TRBV28 to TRBJ2-2; 7 bases agree with TRBD2. This CDR3 comprises 14 residues. Germline V gene data show CDR1 as MDHEN and CDR2 as SYDVKM. CDR3 amino acids: CASSLGGNSGELFF. The CDR3 nucleotides are TGTGCCAGTAGTTTGGGAGGGAACTCCGGGGAGCTGTTTTTT.

In its sample, this clonotype was seen many times. V is TRBV9 and J is TRBJ2-3; D remains unclear. The ends were cut back, 0 bases at V and 2 bases at J, with 7 bases in the middle. The CDR3 has 14 amino acids. Germline CDR1 reads SGDLS; CDR2 reads YYNGEE. The CDR3 protein is CASSVGQPTDTQYF. DNA for the CDR3: TGTGCCAGCAGCGTAGGGCAGCCCACAGATACGCAGTATTTT.

This clonotype appeared many times. The chain is built from TRBV5-1 and TRBJ2-7; D uncertain. The CDR3 is 13 residues long. V was shortened by 9 bases and J by 5 bases, with 18 bases between the two germline ends. Germline loops: CDR1 SGHRS, CDR2 YFSETQ. In DNA form, the CDR3 reads TGCGCCACCCAGAACCCGGGTGCCGACGAGCAGTACTTC. Its translation is CATQNPGADEQYF.

Comment on this clonotype: The conserved phenylalanine or tryptophan normally closing the CDR3 is absent here, so this likely arose from a read error. This chain joins TRBV12-3 or TRBV12-4 and TRBJ1-2, with unresolved D. The CDR3 length is 14 residues. Trimming removed 5 bases at V and 5 bases at J, with 15 bases between. The CDR3: CASSPAGGLYGYTV. The CDR3 DNA is TGTGCCAGCAGTCCCGCAGGCGGGCTTTATGGCTACACCGTC.

At least ten counts were recorded for this clonotype. The chain links TRBV10-3 to TRBJ2-2, with 7 bases lining up with TRBD1. CDR1 is ENHRY, CDR2 SYGVKD, per germline. The CDR3 is 15 residues long. With V trimmed by 3 bases and J by 5 bases, 6 bases remained unmatched. The CDR3 nucleotides are TGTGCCATCAGTGATGAGGGGGCCAAGACCGGGGAGCTGTTTTTT. Protein sequence: CAISDEGAKTGELFF.